These 20 T cell receptor beta chains came from one sample sequenced in a study of OX40 agonist ivuxolimab in advanced cancers. Preparation of the library involved the immunoSEQ multiplex PCR assay. The table comes from immuneACCESS by way of TCRdb, which keeps in-frame sequences with V and J called. Part of the clones is missing from these tables; in studies checked, under half for an unresolved V gene and the rest for unknown reasons. Within this sample are more than 85,000 clones, with about 92% of them counted one time only. In total, the top ten clones hold approximately 0.29% of the sample. Material: CD4+ or CD8+ T cells sorted from blood, obtained in a trial of the OX40 agonist ivuxolimab. The receptors here all came from an adult with an advanced solid tumor such as melanoma, head and neck, liver or kidney cancer.

V and J are TRBV5-1 and TRBJ1-1, with a possible D match to TRBD1 (5 bases). Deletions cut 3 bases from V and 0 bases from J, with 9 bases between. In germline, CDR1 is SGHRS, CDR2 YFSETQ. The CDR3 contains 14 residues. The CDR3 reads CASSSGTLNTEAFF. The CDR3 nucleotides are TGCGCCAGCAGCTCCGGGACCTTGAACACTGAAGCTTTCTTT. The complete variable domain, with remaining parts taken from reference TRBV5-1 and TRBJ1-1, reads KAGVTQTPRYLIKTRGQQVTLSCSPISGHRSVSWYQQTPGQGLQFLFEYFSETQRNKGNFPGRFSGRQFSNSRSEMNVSTLELGDSALYLCASSSGTLNTEAFFGQGTRLTVV.

The rearrangement joins TRBV11-2 to TRBJ2-4; 9 bases match TRBD2. The CDR3 spans 14 residues. J gave up 8 bases and V 5 bases, and 7 bases lay outside the gene matches. CDR1 and CDR2 from the germline V gene are SGHAT and FQNNGV. CDR3 residues: CASSPAGGWDIQYF. CDR3 in DNA: TGTGCCAGCAGCCCAGCGGGAGGATGGGACATTCAGTACTTC.

J is TRBJ2-7 and V is TRBV11-1, with D maybe TRBD1 (5 bases). Germline CDR1 reads SGHAT; CDR2 reads FQDESV (reference sequence). This CDR3 contains 15 residues. Trimming stripped 6 bases from V and 0 bases from J, with 15 bases between. In DNA form, the CDR3 reads TGTGCCAGCAGTCGCCTGCCGACAGTCTCCTACGAGCAGTACTTC. Amino acids: CASSRLPTVSYEQYF.

The chain carries TRBV9 and TRBJ2-5; D gene ambiguous. Per germline, CDR1 SGDLS and CDR2 YYNGEE. The CDR3 contains 13 residues. V dropped 1 base and J dropped 2 bases, with 6 bases sitting between them. The CDR3, as DNA: TGTGCCAGCAGCGTATCTCCTCAAGAGACCCAGTACTTC. Its protein is CASSVSPQETQYF. Filled out from reference TRBV9 and TRBJ2-5, the complete variable domain reads DSGVTQTPKHLITATGQRVTLRCSPRSGDLSVYWYQQSLDQGLQFLIQYYNGEERAKGNILERFSAQQFPDLHSELNLSSLELGDSALYFCASSVSPQETQYFGPGTRLLVL.

This chain uses TRBV19 with TRBJ2-3; 8 nucleotides line up with TRBD2. This CDR3 spans 12 amino acids. CDR1 is LNHDA, CDR2 SQIVND, per germline (reference sequence). The junction had 3 bases not matched to a gene; V was cut back by 9 bases and J by 4 bases. The CDR3 DNA sequence: TGTGCCAGCGGGGGGGCCCCAGATACGCAGTATTTT. Amino acid sequence: CASGGAPDTQYF.

This chain joins TRBV7-3 and TRBJ2-5; TRBD1 is a possible D gene (6 bases). This CDR3 has 13 amino acids. CDR1 is SGHTA and CDR2 is FQGTGA in the germline V gene. Trimming took 5 bases from V and 3 from J, leaving 10 bases between them. CDR3 in DNA: TGTGCCAGCAGCCGGGACACTAAAGAGACCCAGTACTTC. This codes for CASSRDTKETQYF.

This clone has just a few counts. The CDR3 DNA follows: TGTGCCAGCAGCTGGGACCGATCCTACGAGCAGTACTTC. This gives the protein CASSWDRSYEQYF. The chain combines TRBV5-8 with TRBJ2-7, with D tentatively TRBD1 or TRBD2 (5 bases each). Deletions cut 3 bases from V and 1 base from J, with 8 bases between. This CDR3 is 13 amino acids long. Germline CDR1 and CDR2: SGHTS and YDEGEE.

The CDR3 DNA sequence: TGTGCCAGCAGCTTGGAGTTAGCGCGCCCTTCAACGGGTGAGCAGTACTTC. Its translation: CASSLELARPSTGEQYF. V and J are TRBV5-8 and TRBJ2-7, with D possibly being TRBD2 (5 bases). Trimming removed 0 bases from V and 7 bases from J, with 23 bases in between. This CDR3 region has 17 residues. The germline gives CDR1 SGHTS, CDR2 YDEGEE.

The J gene is TRBJ1-1, the V gene TRBV11-1, with 9 positions matching TRBD1. CDR1 is SGHAT, CDR2 FQDESV, per germline (reference sequence). With 5 bases clipped from V and 6 bases from J, the junction kept 1 base outside the gene matches. The CDR3 contains 12 residues. CDR3 DNA: TGTGCCAGCAGCCGGGACAGGGCTGAAGCTTTCTTT. Protein sequence: CASSRDRAEAFF.

The genes are TRBV30 and TRBJ2-5; the match to TRBD1 covers 9 bases. This CDR3 is 15 amino acids long. V shed 1 base and J 0 bases; nucleotides not matched to a gene: 3. Germline V gene lookup returns CDR1 GTSNPN and CDR2 SVGIG (reference sequence). The CDR3 loop is CAWSDDRGYQETQYF. The CDR3 nucleotides read TGTGCCTGGAGTGATGACAGGGGGTACCAAGAGACCCAGTACTTC.

The chain employs TRBV11-1 and TRBJ2-2; no clear D gene. V gave up 1 base and J gave up 5 bases, with 8 bases separating them. The CDR3 consists of 14 residues. Germline V CDR1 and CDR2: SGHAT, FQDESV (reference sequence). This CDR3 is CASSLVWSTGELFF. CDR3 coding DNA: TGTGCCAGCAGCTTAGTTTGGTCTACCGGGGAGCTGTTTTTT.

The chain uses TRBV9 and TRBJ1-1, with D unresolved. Trimming left V 0 bases short and J 1 base short, with 7 bases between. The CDR3 totals 14 residues. Germline assignment: CDR1 SGDLS and CDR2 YYNGEE. The CDR3, as DNA: TGTGCCAGCAGCGTAGGAATCCAGAACACTGAAGCTTTCTTT. Its protein product is CASSVGIQNTEAFF.

The chain employs TRBV19 and TRBJ1-1, with TRBD1 as a possible D gene (5 bases). Trimming shortened V by 5 bases and J by 1 base, and 11 bases separated the two germline ends. The CDR3 sequence is 14 residues long. Germline V gene lookup returns CDR1 LNHDA and CDR2 SQIVND (reference sequence). CDR3 amino acids: CASSLGTANTEAFF. The CDR3 DNA sequence: TGTGCCAGTAGTCTCGGGACGGCGAACACTGAAGCTTTCTTT.

The sample holds a few counts of this clone. J is TRBJ1-4 and V is TRBV19; 8 nucleotides agree with TRBD1. The CDR3 covers 17 residues. V dropped 4 bases and J dropped 0; count of bases not matched to a gene: 7. From germline, CDR1 is LNHDA and CDR2 SQIVND (reference sequence). The DNA of the CDR3 is TGTGCCAGTAGTACCCGGACAGGGCAAACAACTAATGAAAAACTGTTTTTT. It specifies CASSTRTGQTTNEKLFF.

The chain employs TRBV11-2 and TRBJ2-3; D is possibly TRBD1 or TRBD2 (5 bases each). The CDR3 runs 15 residues. CDR1 SGHAT and CDR2 FQNNGV come from the germline V gene. V was clipped by 0 bases and J by 0 bases, with 7 bases between them. The CDR3 nucleotides read TGTGCCAGCAGCTTAGATCGGGGCAGCACAGATACGCAGTATTTT. This encodes CASSLDRGSTDTQYF. Using reference TRBV11-2 and TRBJ2-3 for the parts outside the CDR3, the full variable domain is EAGVAQSPRYKIIEKRQSVAFWCNPISGHATLYWYQQILGQGPKLLIQFQNNGVVDDSQLPKDRFSAERLKGVDSTLKIQPAKLEDSAVYLCASSLDRGSTDTQYFGPGTRLTVL.

The chain carries TRBV7-2 and TRBJ2-5; 8 bases map to TRBD2. CDR1 and CDR2 (germline): SGHTA, FQGNSA. V lost 5 bases to trimming and J lost 6 bases; unmatched junction nucleotides: 8. This CDR3 is 14 amino acids long. This CDR3 is CASSLPGGRQTQYF. DNA for the CDR3: TGTGCCAGCAGCCTTCCGGGGGGGAGGCAGACCCAGTACTTC.

The chain joins TRBV5-1 to TRBJ1-4; TRBD1 aligns across 7 bases. Trimming cost V 4 bases and J 7 bases; bases outside gene matches: 7. CDR1 SGHRS and CDR2 YFSETQ come from the germline V gene. This CDR3 has 14 amino acids. The CDR3 region is CASSDGTVGEKLFF. The CDR3 DNA is TGCGCCAGCAGCGACGGGACAGTGGGTGAAAAACTGTTTTTT.

The DNA of the CDR3 is TGTGCCAGCAGCGTGGGCCCGGGGGGAGCTGAGACCCAGTACTTC. It translates to CASSVGPGGAETQYF. V usage is TRBV7-3 and J usage is TRBJ2-5; 7 bases align to TRBD2. Germline V gene sequence: CDR1 SGHTA, CDR2 FQGTGA. This CDR3 comprises 15 residues. The V and J ends lost 5 bases and 5 bases, in that order; junction bases with no gene match: 11.

The chain recombines TRBV9 with TRBJ1-4; tentative D call: TRBD1 (5 bases). This CDR3 comprises 14 residues. Germline V gives CDR1 SGDLS, CDR2 YYNGEE. V gave up 1 base and J gave up 5 bases, with 9 bases separating them. The CDR3 region is CASSVSPGNEKLFF. CDR3 coding DNA: TGTGCCAGCAGCGTAAGTCCAGGGAATGAAAAACTGTTTTTT. Together with reference TRBV9 and TRBJ1-4, the CDR3 gives the full variable domain: DSGVTQTPKHLITATGQRVTLRCSPRSGDLSVYWYQQSLDQGLQFLIQYYNGEERAKGNILERFSAQQFPDLHSELNLSSLELGDSALYFCASSVSPGNEKLFFGSGTQLSVL.

The chain combines TRBV19 with TRBJ1-4; unclear D gene. V lost 8 bases and J lost 8, with 21 bases in between. Germline CDR1 LNHDA, CDR2 SQIVND (reference sequence). This CDR3 region has 15 residues. Here the CDR3 DNA reads TGTGCCAGTTCAGGTCAACAACGTGGTTTCGAAAAACTGTTTTTT. This translates into CASSGQQRGFEKLFF. Filled out from reference TRBV19 and TRBJ1-4, the complete variable domain reads DGGITQSPKYLFRKEGQNVTLSCEQNLNHDAMYWYRQDPGQGLRLIYYSQIVNDFQKGDIAEGYSVSREKKESFPLTVTSAQKNPTAFYLCASSGQQRGFEKLFFGSGTQLSVL.